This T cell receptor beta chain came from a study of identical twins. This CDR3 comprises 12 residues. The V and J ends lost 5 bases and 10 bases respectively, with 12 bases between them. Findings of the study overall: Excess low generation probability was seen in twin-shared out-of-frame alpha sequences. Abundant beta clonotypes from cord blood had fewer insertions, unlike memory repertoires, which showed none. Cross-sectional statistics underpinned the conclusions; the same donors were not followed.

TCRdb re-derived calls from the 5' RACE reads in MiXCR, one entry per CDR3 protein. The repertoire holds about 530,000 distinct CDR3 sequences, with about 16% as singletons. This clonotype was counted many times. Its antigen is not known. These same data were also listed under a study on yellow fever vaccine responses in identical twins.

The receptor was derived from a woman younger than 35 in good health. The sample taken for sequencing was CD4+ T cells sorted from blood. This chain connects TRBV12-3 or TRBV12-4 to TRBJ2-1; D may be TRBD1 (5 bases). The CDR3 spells CASSAPRQEQFF. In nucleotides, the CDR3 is TGTGCCAGCAGTGCCCCACGACAGGAGCAGTTCTTC.